This T cell receptor (beta chain) is drawn from a study of blood T cell repertoires in COVID-19. Participants spanned ages about 18 to 90 years and resided in about 25 US areas. Assignments of participants to cohorts depended upon their own reported clinical history. Two negative PCRs, clearance, or symptom resolution were required of recovered Cohort 3 donors. V was trimmed by 4 bases and J by 0 bases, leaving 5 bases between them. Germline loops: CDR1 SGHNT, CDR2 YYREEE (reference sequence). The CDR3 length is 13 residues. Here immunoSEQ multiplex PCR was the method, and the copy in TCRdb shows in-frame clones only, minus some. This sample carries roughly 140,000 clones, approximately 86% of them seen once, and the ten largest clones take 6.2%.

This chain joins TRBV5-4 and TRBJ1-5; D uncertain. The TCR originated in a woman aged 40 to 49 who had recovered from COVID-19. The sample was PBMCs or T cells enriched from blood (not recorded which). CDR3 in amino acids: CASSVDSNQPQHF. Here the CDR3 DNA reads TGTGCCAGCAGCGTAGATAGCAATCAGCCCCAGCATTTT.